Shown below are 27 T cell receptor beta chains from a single sample sequenced in a study of T cell responses to AZD1222 COVID-19 vaccine. Clones were read by immunoSEQ multiplex PCR, and TCRdb kept only the in-frame ones, dropping some. The sample records 250,000 to 300,000 clones, 90% to 95% being singletons. The sequencing here drew on peripheral blood, taken 28 days after the second AZD1222 dose. These receptors all stem from an adult who received the AZD1222 COVID-19 vaccine.

The chain is built from TRBV6-2 or TRBV6-3 and TRBJ1-1; D is ambiguous. The CDR3 covers 14 residues. Trimming pared 4 bases from V and 5 bases from J, leaving 14 bases between. Germline CDR1 and CDR2: MNHEY and SVGEGT. This CDR3 is CASSSILGRTEAFF. CDR3 DNA: TGTGCCAGCAGTTCCATCCTAGGGAGGACTGAAGCTTTCTTT.

V and J are TRBV28 and TRBJ1-2, with 9 nucleotides matching TRBD1. The CDR3 consists of 15 residues. V shed 4 bases, J shed 7 bases, and the junction held 10 bases outside the gene matches. The V gene's germline CDR1 is MDHEN and CDR2 SYDVKM. The CDR3 DNA follows: TGTGCCAGCAGTTCGGGGACAGGGATGTTAACTGGCTACACCTTC. Protein product: CASSSGTGMLTGYTF.

The chain joins TRBV5-5 to TRBJ1-6; TRBD1 might be the D (6 bases). CDR1 SGHKS and CDR2 YYEKEE come from the germline V gene (reference sequence). This CDR3 is built from 14 residues. The V end was cut by 9 bases, the J end by 7 bases, with 17 bases between. CDR3 in DNA: TGTGCCACCTCGGTTGCAGGGACAAATTCACCCCTCCACTTT. Encoded protein: CATSVAGTNSPLHF.

This clone was picked up a small number of times. The rearrangement links TRBV7-2 to TRBJ1-1; D is unclear. Germline assignment: CDR1 SGHTA and CDR2 FQGNSA. This CDR3 has 11 residues. V lost 0 bases and J 6 bases, leaving 2 bases between the germline ends. CDR3 region: CASSLAPEAFF. The CDR3 DNA follows: TGTGCCAGCAGCTTAGCTCCTGAAGCTTTCTTT.

The CDR3 DNA reads TGTGCCAGCAGCTTAAGTCTAGCGGGGGGACCGTTCACAGATACGCAGTATTTT. Translated, it gives CASSLSLAGGPFTDTQYF. The chain employs TRBV7-3 and TRBJ2-3, with 11 nucleotides matching TRBD2. CDR3 length: 18 residues. Germline V gives CDR1 SGHTA, CDR2 FQGTGA. V trimming: 1 base; J trimming: 2 bases; junction bases outside the gene matches: 8.

V and J are TRBV7-9 and TRBJ2-7; 9 bases are a match to TRBD2. The CDR3 is made up of 16 amino acids. Trimming removed 4 bases from V and 0 bases from J; junction bases left unmatched: 7. Germline V gives CDR1 SEHNR, CDR2 FQNEAQ (reference sequence). CDR3 sequence: CASSSSMTSGSYEQYF. CDR3 bases: TGTGCCAGCAGCTCCTCCATGACTAGCGGCTCCTACGAGCAGTACTTC.

The V and J genes are TRBV12-3 or TRBV12-4 and TRBJ2-7, with unresolved D. The CDR3 length is 13 residues. The V and J ends lost 4 bases and 6 bases respectively, with 13 bases between them. The CDR3 bases are TGTGCCAGCAGTTACTCGGCCCTCCGCGAGCAGTACTTC. Its translation: CASSYSALREQYF.

The V gene is TRBV3-1 (or the pseudogene TRBV3-2), the J gene TRBJ2-7; D possibly matches TRBD1 or TRBD2 (5 bases each). The germline V and J ends were trimmed by 3 bases and 2 bases, with 20 bases remaining between them. The CDR3 length is 17 residues. Germline CDR1 LGHDT, CDR2 YNNKEL (reference sequence). DNA for the CDR3: TGTGCCAGCAGCCAGGTATGCTCCGGGACGAGCGCCTACGAGCAGTACTTC. Protein: CASSQVCSGTSAYEQYF.

The rearrangement joins TRBV7-3 to TRBJ2-1; D is ambiguous. The V end lost 1 base, the J end lost 11 bases, and 9 bases lay between the germline ends. Germline assignment: CDR1 SGHTA and CDR2 FQGTGA. The CDR3 covers 12 residues. This CDR3 reads CASSLNGLKQFF. CDR3 in DNA: TGTGCCAGCAGCTTAAACGGGCTCAAGCAGTTCTTC. The complete variable domain, with remaining parts taken from reference TRBV7-3 and TRBJ2-1, reads GAGVSQTPSNKVTEKGKYVELRCDPISGHTALYWYRQSLGQGPEFLIYFQGTGAADDSGLPNDRFFAVRPEGSVSTLKIQRTERGDSAVYLCASSLNGLKQFFGPGTRLTVL.

This chain joins TRBV4-2 and TRBJ2-7, with D perhaps being TRBD1 or TRBD2 (5 bases each). The V end lost 0 bases, the J end lost 0 bases, and 9 bases lay between the germline ends. CDR1 and CDR2 from the germline V gene are LGHNA and YNFKEQ. The length of the CDR3 is 15 residues. CDR3 sequence reads: CASSQEGGHSYEQYF. Written as DNA, the CDR3 is TGTGCCAGCAGCCAAGAAGGAGGACACTCCTACGAGCAGTACTTC.

This clone was detected only a few times. The chain couples TRBV7-2 to TRBJ1-6; the match to TRBD1 covers 9 bases. Germline V CDR1 and CDR2: SGHTA, FQGNSA. The J segment lost 4 bases and the V segment lost 6 bases, leaving 4 bases of the junction unmatched. CDR3 size: 15 residues. The CDR3 DNA sequence: TGTGCCAGCAGGCCGACAGGGGGTTATAATTCACCCCTCCACTTT. This sequence encodes CASRPTGGYNSPLHF.

The sample holds one count of this clone. V usage is TRBV5-1 and J usage is TRBJ2-5; D is unresolved. CDR3 length: 13 amino acids. V lost 7 bases and J 5 bases, leaving 15 bases between the germline ends. Germline CDR1 SGHRS, CDR2 YFSETQ. In DNA, the CDR3 is TGCGCCAGCTCCCTGGACCTGGCGGAGACCCAGTACTTC. As protein: CASSLDLAETQYF. Looking up the rest from reference TRBV5-1 and TRBJ2-5 gives the full variable domain: KAGVTQTPRYLIKTRGQQVTLSCSPISGHRSVSWYQQTPGQGLQFLFEYFSETQRNKGNFPGRFSGRQFSNSRSEMNVSTLELGDSALYLCASSLDLAETQYFGPGTRLLVL.

J is TRBJ2-3 and V is TRBV12-1; the D segment call TRBD1 is taken from the table without a DNA check. TRBV12-1 is marked as a pseudogene. The CDR3 runs to 17 residues. The CDR3 DNA reads as TGTGCCAGCACTACCCTCAGGGAACAGGGGGGACCAGATACGCAGTATTTT. It yields the protein CASTTLREQGGPDTQYF.

The chain combines TRBV19 with TRBJ2-7, with D maybe TRBD1 (6 bases). The CDR3 loop spans 15 amino acids. The V gene lost 3 bases and the J gene lost 5 bases, with 17 bases spanning the gap. Germline V CDR1 and CDR2: LNHDA, SQIVND (reference sequence). The CDR3 loop reads CASSIEGQGSHEQYF. The DNA for the CDR3 is TGTGCCAGTAGTATTGAAGGGCAGGGGTCCCACGAGCAGTACTTC.

The CDR3 sequence: CASSRGGSNQPQHF. The CDR3 DNA sequence: TGTGCCAGCTCACGAGGGGGTAGCAATCAGCCCCAGCATTTT. The chain has TRBV18 and TRBJ1-5, with D maybe TRBD1 (6 bases). This CDR3 is built from 14 residues. The germline gives CDR1 KGHSH, CDR2 LQKENI. Trimming took off 4 bases at V and 0 bases at J, with 7 bases between the two ends.

The chain is built from TRBV4-2 and TRBJ1-3; 7 bases line up with TRBD1. This CDR3 is 15 amino acids long. Germline V gene data show CDR1 as LGHNA and CDR2 as YNFKEQ. J was trimmed by 3 bases and V by 3 bases; bases with no gene match: 5. For the CDR3, the DNA is TGTGCCAGCAGCCAGCAGACAGGGAATGGAAACACCATATATTTT. Protein product: CASSQQTGNGNTIYF.

This chain connects TRBV6-5 to TRBJ2-7; no clear D. CDR1 is MNHEY and CDR2 is SVGAGI in the germline V gene. Trimming shortened V by 2 bases and J by 6 bases, and 11 bases separated the two germline ends. The CDR3 has 13 residues. The CDR3 spells CASSYGLGGEQYF. The CDR3 DNA follows: TGTGCCAGCAGTTACGGCCTAGGCGGCGAGCAGTACTTC.

The chain is built from TRBV20-1 and TRBJ2-1, with 7 bases aligning to TRBD2. This CDR3 region has 15 residues. The V gene's germline CDR1 is DFQATT and CDR2 SNEGSKA (reference sequence). Trimming took 3 bases from V and 2 from J; bases not matched to a gene: 7. As DNA, the CDR3 is TGCAGTGCTAGTCCGGTGCGGGAGCCCTACAATGAGCAGTTCTTC. It codes for CSASPVREPYNEQFF.

The rearrangement links TRBV19 to TRBJ1-5; possibly TRBD1 for D (6 bases). The CDR3 is made up of 15 amino acids. From germline, CDR1 is LNHDA and CDR2 SQIVND (reference sequence). Trimming took off 5 bases at V and 8 bases at J, with 19 bases between the two ends. The CDR3 DNA reads as TGTGCCAGTAGTCTCACAGGGACGTCGGGGGAGCCCCAGCATTTT. Its protein is CASSLTGTSGEPQHF.

The J gene is TRBJ2-1, the V gene TRBV19; D is unclear. CDR1 LNHDA and CDR2 SQIVND come from the germline V gene (reference sequence). This CDR3 has 13 amino acids. V was clipped by 1 base and J by 10 bases, with 11 bases between them. CDR3 protein: CASSIGEVGEQFF. The CDR3 DNA follows: TGTGCCAGTAGTATAGGTGAGGTCGGGGAGCAGTTCTTC.

The V gene is TRBV27, the J gene TRBJ2-5; 8 nucleotides line up with TRBD2. V shed 6 bases, J shed 4 bases, and the junction held 10 bases outside the gene matches. This CDR3 contains 15 residues. Per germline, CDR1 MNHEY and CDR2 SMNVEV (reference sequence). CDR3 DNA: TGTGCCAGCAGCATCCTCTCGAGCGGGAGAGAGACCCAGTACTTC. Translation gives CASSILSSGRETQYF.

This chain links TRBV11-3 with TRBJ2-1; D unclear. Germline V gives CDR1 SGHNT, CDR2 YENEEA. The CDR3 consists of 13 residues. Between the trimmed V and J ends, which lost 2 bases and 9 bases, there was a span of 11 bases. The CDR3 region has the DNA TGTGCCAGCAGCTTAAGAAGCTTGGGTGAGCAGTTCTTC. It specifies CASSLRSLGEQFF. Drawing the rest from reference TRBV11-3 and TRBJ2-1, the complete variable domain is EAGVVQSPRYKIIEKKQPVAFWCNPISGHNTLYWYLQNLGQGPELLIRYENEEAVDDSQLPKDRFSAERLKGVDSTLKIQPAELGDSAVYLCASSLRSLGEQFFGPGTRLTVL.

The chain joins TRBV6-4 to TRBJ2-1; 16 bases align to TRBD2. Germline CDR1 reads MRHNA; CDR2 reads SNTAGT. V was pared by 6 bases and J by 4 bases, with 12 bases of the junction left unmatched. The CDR3 runs to 19 residues. The CDR3 sequence is CASSSSPGTSGGAYNEQFF. CDR3 DNA: TGTGCCAGCAGCTCATCTCCCGGGACTAGCGGGGGGGCGTACAATGAGCAGTTCTTC.

The chain links TRBV11-2 to TRBJ1-6; a weak D match, TRBD1 (6 bases). The length of the CDR3 is 17 residues. Per the germline V gene, CDR1 is SGHAT and CDR2 is FQNNGV. The ends were cut back, 0 bases at V and 9 bases at J, with 18 bases in the middle. CDR3 nucleotides: TGTGCCAGCAGCTTAGAGGGGGCTGGGTATCCAATTTCACCCCTCCACTTT. It specifies CASSLEGAGYPISPLHF.

The rearrangement uses TRBV21-1 and TRBJ1-5. TRBV21-1 is a known pseudogene. This CDR3 contains 16 residues. DNA of the CDR3: TGTGCCAGCAGTTTGGAGGCCTTGGGGGGGGATCAGCCCCAGCATTTT. Protein: CASSLEALGGDQPQHF.

This clone was observed a single time. This chain joins TRBV5-4 and TRBJ1-1; D is perhaps TRBD1 (5 bases). CDR1 is SGHNT, CDR2 YYREEE, per germline (reference sequence). Trimming left V 4 bases short and J 1 base short, with 8 bases between. The CDR3 spans 13 residues. The CDR3 coding sequence is TGTGCCAGCAGCACGACAGCGAACACTGAAGCTTTCTTT. This translates into CASSTTANTEAFF.

The chain is built from TRBV2 and TRBJ1-1, with 9 bases matching TRBD1. Germline CDR1 and CDR2: SNHLY and FYNNEI. This CDR3 comprises 13 residues. The junction had 8 bases not matched to a gene; V was cut back by 11 bases and J by 4 bases. DNA of the CDR3: TGTGCCGGTTGGACAGGGGTTCGCACTGAAGCTTTCTTT. Amino acids: CAGWTGVRTEAFF.